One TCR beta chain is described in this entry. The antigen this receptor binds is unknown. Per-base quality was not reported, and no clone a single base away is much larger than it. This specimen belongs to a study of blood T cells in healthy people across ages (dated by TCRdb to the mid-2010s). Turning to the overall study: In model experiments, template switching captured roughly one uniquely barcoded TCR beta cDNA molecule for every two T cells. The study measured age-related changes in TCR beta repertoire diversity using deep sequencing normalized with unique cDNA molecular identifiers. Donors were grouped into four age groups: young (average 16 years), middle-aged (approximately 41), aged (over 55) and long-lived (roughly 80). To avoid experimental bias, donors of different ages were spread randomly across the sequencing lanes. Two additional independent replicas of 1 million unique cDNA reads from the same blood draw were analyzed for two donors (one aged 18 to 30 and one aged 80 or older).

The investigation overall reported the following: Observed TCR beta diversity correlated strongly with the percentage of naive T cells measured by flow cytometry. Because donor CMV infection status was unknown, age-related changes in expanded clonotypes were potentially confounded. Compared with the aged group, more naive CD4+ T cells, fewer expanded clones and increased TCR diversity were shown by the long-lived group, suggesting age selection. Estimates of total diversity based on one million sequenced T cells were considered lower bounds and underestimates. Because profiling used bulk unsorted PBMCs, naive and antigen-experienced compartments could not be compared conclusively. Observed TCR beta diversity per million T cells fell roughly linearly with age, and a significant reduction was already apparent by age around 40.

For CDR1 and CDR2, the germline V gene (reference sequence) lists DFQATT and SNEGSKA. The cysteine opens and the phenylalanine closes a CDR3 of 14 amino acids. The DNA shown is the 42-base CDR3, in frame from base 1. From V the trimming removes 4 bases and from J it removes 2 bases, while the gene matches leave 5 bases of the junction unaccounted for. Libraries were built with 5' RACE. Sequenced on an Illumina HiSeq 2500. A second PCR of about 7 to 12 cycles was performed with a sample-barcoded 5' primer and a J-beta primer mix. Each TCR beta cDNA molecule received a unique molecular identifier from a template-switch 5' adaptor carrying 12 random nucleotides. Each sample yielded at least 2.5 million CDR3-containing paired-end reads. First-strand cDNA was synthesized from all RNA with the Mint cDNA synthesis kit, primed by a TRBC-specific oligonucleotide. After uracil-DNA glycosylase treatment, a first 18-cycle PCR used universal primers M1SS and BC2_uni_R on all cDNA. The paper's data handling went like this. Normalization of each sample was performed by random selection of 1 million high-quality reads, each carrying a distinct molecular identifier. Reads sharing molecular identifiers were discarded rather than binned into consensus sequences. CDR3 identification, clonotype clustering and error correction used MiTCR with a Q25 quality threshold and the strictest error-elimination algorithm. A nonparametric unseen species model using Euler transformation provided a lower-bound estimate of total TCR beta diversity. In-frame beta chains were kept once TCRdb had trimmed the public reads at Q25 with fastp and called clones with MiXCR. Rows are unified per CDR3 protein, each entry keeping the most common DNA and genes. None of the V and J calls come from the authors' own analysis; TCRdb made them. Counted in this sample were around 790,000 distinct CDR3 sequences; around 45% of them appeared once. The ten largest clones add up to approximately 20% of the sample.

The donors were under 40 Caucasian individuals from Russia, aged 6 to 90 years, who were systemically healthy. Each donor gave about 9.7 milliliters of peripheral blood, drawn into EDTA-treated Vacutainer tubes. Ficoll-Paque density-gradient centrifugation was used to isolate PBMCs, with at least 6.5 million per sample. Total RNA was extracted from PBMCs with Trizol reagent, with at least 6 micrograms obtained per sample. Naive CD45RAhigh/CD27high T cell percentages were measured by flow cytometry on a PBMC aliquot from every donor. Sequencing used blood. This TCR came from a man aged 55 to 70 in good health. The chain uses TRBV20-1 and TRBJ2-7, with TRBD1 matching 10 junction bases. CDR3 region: CSAISGTGAYEQYF. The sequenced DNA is TGCAGTGCTATCTCCGGGACAGGGGCCTACGAGCAGTACTTC.